The clone carrying this T cell receptor (beta chain) was picked up a small number of times. The antigen is undetermined. Production of TCR cDNA was by 5'RACE template switching, which also added a universal primer site and UMIs. TCRdb fed the 5' RACE reads into MiXCR, producing one record per CDR3 protein. The table lists around 310,000 distinct CDR3 sequences, almost 4% of them singletons, with less than 25% in the top ten. These data originate in a study of T cells after yellow fever vaccination. Study findings and constraints: Reappearing after the booster were most of the clones from primary vaccination (about 96% CD4, approximately 89% CD8).

CDR3 size: 16 residues. Germline V gene data show CDR1 as ENHRY and CDR2 as SYGVKD. V gave up 0 bases and J gave up 4 bases; unmatched junction bases: 4. The chain combines TRBV10-3 with TRBJ1-5, with TRBD1 identical over 9 bases. The sequence was collected from a man aged 18-30 years who received the YFV17D yellow fever vaccine. This sample comprised PBMCs, obtained 5 days after the yellow fever booster vaccination. CDR3 nucleotide sequence: TGTGCCATCAGTGAGTCGGGGACAGGGCGTAATCAGCCCCAGCATTTT. It specifies CAISESGTGRNQPQHF.